Listed below are T cell receptor beta chains from one sample, sequenced in a study of vaccination and CD4 T cells after COVID-19. These receptors are not linked to any known antigen. TCRdb re-called the PCR reads through MiXCR, storing one row per CDR3 protein. The table records some 26,000 distinct CDR3 sequences, around two fifths of them present only once. The material was CD4+ T cells from blood, cultured in vitro, obtained about 7 months after SARS-CoV-2 vaccination. The source of these receptors is a human donor who had recovered from COVID-19. CDR3s include the opening cysteine and the closing phenylalanine or tryptophan. A D gene is named only where the DNA matches it firmly. Clone size is stated in some rows and not others, as once, few, many or a class when expanded.

j_gene: TRBJ1-2; v_gene: TRBV27; d_gene: .; abundance: .; CDR3aa: CASSLISGAGNAGYTF; CDR3nt: TGTGCCAGCAGTTTAATTTCCGGGGCAGGCAACGCTGGCTACACCTTC
j_gene: TRBJ2-7; v_gene: TRBV20-1; d_gene: .; abundance: few; CDR3aa: CSARGLRAPEQYF; CDR3nt: TGCAGTGCTAGGGGATTAAGGGCCCCCGAGCAGTACTTC
j_gene: TRBJ2-5; v_gene: TRBV7-9; d_gene: .; abundance: medium-sized; CDR3aa: CASSARETQYF; CDR3nt: TGTGCCAGTTCCGCCAGAGAGACCCAGTACTTC
j_gene: TRBJ1-2; v_gene: TRBV5-4; d_gene: TRBD1; abundance: .; CDR3aa: CASSLRQGDGYTF; CDR3nt: TGTGCCAGCAGCTTACGACAGGGGGATGGCTACACCTTC
j_gene: TRBJ2-7; v_gene: TRBV15; d_gene: .; abundance: .; CDR3aa: CATSTGRAYEQYF; CDR3nt: TGTGCCACCAGCACGGGACGGGCCTACGAGCAGTACTTC
j_gene: TRBJ2-3; v_gene: TRBV6-1; d_gene: .; abundance: .; CDR3aa: CASRPGGSGEGLGTDTQYF; CDR3nt: TGTGCCAGCAGACCCGGGGGTAGCGGAGAGGGTTTGGGCACAGATACGCAGTATTTT
j_gene: TRBJ2-1; v_gene: TRBV7-2; d_gene: TRBD2; abundance: .; CDR3aa: CASSLSSGTSGYNEQFF; CDR3nt: TGTGCCAGCAGCCTCTCTTCTGGGACTAGCGGCTACAATGAGCAGTTCTTC
j_gene: TRBJ2-3; v_gene: TRBV7-9; d_gene: TRBD1; abundance: few; CDR3aa: CASSSGQLGADTQYF; CDR3nt: TGTGCCAGCAGCTCGGGACAGCTGGGGGCAGATACGCAGTATTTT
j_gene: TRBJ2-2; v_gene: TRBV7-8; d_gene: .; abundance: .; CDR3aa: CASITGRANTGELFF; CDR3nt: TGTGCCAGCATAACGGGACGGGCGAACACCGGGGAGCTGTTTTTT
j_gene: TRBJ2-5; v_gene: TRBV6-5; d_gene: .; abundance: few; CDR3aa: CASSYSISETQYF; CDR3nt: TGTGCCAGCAGTTACTCGATTAGCGAGACCCAGTACTTC
j_gene: TRBJ2-3; v_gene: TRBV20-1; d_gene: .; abundance: .; CDR3aa: CSARAEWGSLDTQYF; CDR3nt: TGCAGTGCTAGGGCGGAGTGGGGCTCTCTAGATACGCAGTATTTT
j_gene: TRBJ1-5; v_gene: TRBV5-8; d_gene: .; abundance: once; CDR3aa: CASSLAPNPQHF; CDR3nt: TGTGCCAGCAGCTTGGCCCCTAACCCACAGCATTTT
j_gene: TRBJ2-5; v_gene: TRBV6-5; d_gene: TRBD1; abundance: .; CDR3aa: CASSYSDREETQYF; CDR3nt: TGTGCCAGCAGTTACTCGGACAGGGAAGAGACCCAGTACTTC
j_gene: TRBJ2-7; v_gene: TRBV20-1; d_gene: .; abundance: few; CDR3aa: CSAGPEGGIGGNYEQYF; CDR3nt: TGCAGTGCTGGACCCGAGGGGGGAATAGGGGGGAACTACGAGCAGTACTTC
j_gene: TRBJ1-1; v_gene: TRBV6-2/TRBV6-3; d_gene: TRBD1; abundance: .; CDR3aa: CASRIGTANTEAFF; CDR3nt: TGTGCCAGCAGGATTGGGACAGCGAACACTGAAGCTTTCTTT
j_gene: TRBJ2-1; v_gene: TRBV7-6; d_gene: .; abundance: few; CDR3aa: CASSLSGGSSGNEQFF; CDR3nt: TGTGCCAGCAGCTTAAGCGGCGGGTCGAGCGGCAATGAGCAGTTCTTC
j_gene: TRBJ2-7; v_gene: TRBV6-1; d_gene: TRBD1; abundance: few; CDR3aa: CASSRGTGTSYEQYF; CDR3nt: TGTGCCAGCAGTAGAGGGACAGGGACATCCTACGAGCAGTACTTC
j_gene: TRBJ2-7; v_gene: TRBV15; d_gene: TRBD1; abundance: .; CDR3aa: CATSRGEGANEQYF; CDR3nt: TGTGCCACCAGCAGAGGTGAGGGGGCTAACGAGCAGTACTTC
j_gene: TRBJ2-3; v_gene: TRBV5-4; d_gene: TRBD2; abundance: .; CDR3aa: CASSPKAGGSTDTQYF; CDR3nt: TGTGCCAGCAGCCCTAAAGCGGGAGGTAGCACAGATACGCAGTATTTT
j_gene: TRBJ2-3; v_gene: TRBV6-1; d_gene: .; abundance: .; CDR3aa: CASSHPNTDTQYF; CDR3nt: TGTGCCAGCAGTCACCCAAACACAGATACGCAGTATTTT
j_gene: TRBJ2-3; v_gene: TRBV6-1; d_gene: .; abundance: .; CDR3aa: CASTRDSTDTQYF; CDR3nt: TGTGCCAGCACGAGGGACAGCACAGATACGCAGTATTTT
j_gene: TRBJ1-5; v_gene: TRBV20-1; d_gene: .; abundance: .; CDR3aa: CSARVQGNQPQHF; CDR3nt: TGCAGTGCTAGGGTCCAGGGAAATCAGCCCCAGCATTTT
j_gene: TRBJ1-6; v_gene: TRBV20-1; d_gene: TRBD1; abundance: few; CDR3aa: CSAAGGPNSGGANSPLHF; CDR3nt: TGCAGTGCCGCAGGGGGCCCCAATTCAGGCGGTGCGAATTCACCCCTCCACTTT
j_gene: TRBJ2-7; v_gene: TRBV11-3; d_gene: TRBD2; abundance: .; CDR3aa: CASSSGGVQYF; CDR3nt: TGTGCCAGCAGCTCGGGAGGTGTGCAGTACTTC
j_gene: TRBJ2-7; v_gene: TRBV20-1; d_gene: TRBD2; abundance: .; CDR3aa: CSARRPGGIYEQYF; CDR3nt: TGCAGTGCCCGTCGCCCGGGAGGGATCTACGAGCAGTACTTC
j_gene: TRBJ1-5; v_gene: TRBV10-3; d_gene: TRBD1; abundance: .; CDR3aa: CAISELTGEGQPQHF; CDR3nt: TGTGCCATCAGTGAGTTGACAGGGGAAGGTCAGCCCCAGCATTTT
j_gene: TRBJ2-5; v_gene: TRBV29-1; d_gene: TRBD2; abundance: once; CDR3aa: CSVTRGGASQETQYF; CDR3nt: TGCAGCGTAACCCGGGGGGGAGCGAGCCAAGAGACCCAGTACTTC
j_gene: TRBJ2-7; v_gene: TRBV5-1; d_gene: .; abundance: .; CDR3aa: CASSLSQDPYEQYF; CDR3nt: TGCGCCAGCAGCTTGTCACAGGATCCGTACGAGCAGTACTTC
j_gene: TRBJ1-1; v_gene: TRBV20-1; d_gene: .; abundance: .; CDR3aa: CSAQTAYLVNTEAFF; CDR3nt: TGCAGTGCGCAGACAGCTTACTTAGTAAACACTGAAGCTTTCTTT
j_gene: TRBJ1-6; v_gene: TRBV12-3/TRBV12-4; d_gene: .; abundance: .; CDR3aa: CASSRTLWGTSPLHF; CDR3nt: TGTGCCAGCAGTCGAACACTATGGGGGACTTCACCCCTCCACTTT
j_gene: TRBJ1-1; v_gene: TRBV27; d_gene: .; abundance: .; CDR3aa: CASSLSMFRVMNTEAFF; CDR3nt: TGTGCCAGCAGTTTATCCATGTTTCGGGTAATGAACACTGAAGCTTTCTTT
j_gene: TRBJ1-1; v_gene: TRBV27; d_gene: .; abundance: .; CDR3aa: CASSLSSRQGAEAFF; CDR3nt: TGTGCCAGCAGTTTATCCTCCAGGCAGGGCGCTGAAGCTTTCTTT
j_gene: TRBJ2-7; v_gene: TRBV6-1; d_gene: .; abundance: .; CDR3aa: CASSSSLSYEQYF; CDR3nt: TGTGCCAGCAGCTCTTCACTATCCTACGAGCAGTACTTC
j_gene: TRBJ2-7; v_gene: TRBV28; d_gene: .; abundance: .; CDR3aa: CASSLRSEQYF; CDR3nt: TGTGCCAGCAGTTTGCGGTCCGAGCAGTACTTC
j_gene: TRBJ1-5; v_gene: TRBV29-1; d_gene: TRBD1; abundance: .; CDR3aa: CSVVTGRNQPQHF; CDR3nt: TGCAGCGTTGTGACAGGGAGAAATCAGCCCCAGCATTTT
j_gene: TRBJ2-7; v_gene: TRBV7-8; d_gene: .; abundance: few; CDR3aa: CASSLTDWVGLYYEQYF; CDR3nt: TGTGCCAGCAGCTTGACGGACTGGGTCGGGCTTTACTACGAGCAGTACTTC
j_gene: TRBJ2-7; v_gene: TRBV19; d_gene: TRBD1; abundance: .; CDR3aa: CASSSESGTGASYEQYF; CDR3nt: TGTGCCAGTAGTAGCGAATCTGGGACAGGCGCCTCCTACGAGCAGTACTTC
j_gene: TRBJ1-2; v_gene: TRBV19; d_gene: TRBD1; abundance: .; CDR3aa: CASSIGQGKRGYTF; CDR3nt: TGTGCCAGTAGTATTGGACAGGGGAAGCGTGGCTACACCTTC
j_gene: TRBJ2-7; v_gene: TRBV6-1; d_gene: TRBD2; abundance: .; CDR3aa: CASSDEPGGPREQYF; CDR3nt: TGTGCCAGCAGTGATGAACCGGGAGGGCCTAGAGAGCAGTACTTC
j_gene: TRBJ2-1; v_gene: TRBV10-3; d_gene: TRBD2; abundance: .; CDR3aa: CAISLGLAGAGSYNEQFF; CDR3nt: TGTGCCATCAGCTTGGGACTAGCGGGCGCCGGCTCCTACAATGAGCAGTTCTTC
j_gene: TRBJ1-1; v_gene: TRBV18; d_gene: .; abundance: once; CDR3aa: CASSPPTGRTEAFF; CDR3nt: TGTGCCAGCTCACCACCGACCGGACGTACTGAAGCTTTCTTT
j_gene: TRBJ1-6; v_gene: TRBV7-3; d_gene: .; abundance: .; CDR3aa: CASSLLGQSNSPLHF; CDR3nt: TGTGCCAGCAGCCTACTAGGACAGTCTAATTCACCCCTCCACTTT
j_gene: TRBJ2-5; v_gene: TRBV7-9; d_gene: TRBD2; abundance: .; CDR3aa: CASSPFLREGEETQYF; CDR3nt: TGTGCCAGCAGCCCCTTTTTGAGGGAGGGAGAAGAGACCCAGTACTTC
j_gene: TRBJ2-5; v_gene: TRBV21-1; d_gene: .; abundance: few; CDR3aa: CASSKSTAQETQYF; CDR3nt: TGTGCCAGCAGCAAATCGACTGCCCAAGAGACCCAGTACTTC
j_gene: TRBJ2-7; v_gene: TRBV6-1; d_gene: .; abundance: .; CDR3aa: CASSPPSRAYEQYF; CDR3nt: TGTGCCAGCAGTCCCCCGTCCAGGGCGTACGAGCAGTACTTC
j_gene: TRBJ2-1; v_gene: TRBV20-1; d_gene: .; abundance: once; CDR3aa: CSARYRGPQGYNEQFF; CDR3nt: TGCAGTGCTAGATACCGGGGGCCTCAGGGATACAATGAGCAGTTCTTC
j_gene: TRBJ1-3; v_gene: TRBV6-5; d_gene: .; abundance: .; CDR3aa: CASSYPNQGNSGNTIYF; CDR3nt: TGTGCCAGCAGTTACCCCAACCAGGGAAACTCTGGAAACACCATATATTTT
j_gene: TRBJ2-5; v_gene: TRBV5-4; d_gene: .; abundance: .; CDR3aa: CASSTIYVQETQYF; CDR3nt: TGTGCCAGCAGCACGATATACGTTCAAGAGACCCAGTACTTC
j_gene: TRBJ2-3; v_gene: TRBV20-1; d_gene: TRBD2; abundance: few; CDR3aa: CSARGRLGLAGATDTQYF; CDR3nt: TGCAGTGCTAGGGGGAGGCTTGGACTAGCGGGAGCCACAGATACGCAGTATTTT
j_gene: TRBJ1-1; v_gene: TRBV20-1; d_gene: TRBD1; abundance: .; CDR3aa: CSARDARDRVNTEAFF; CDR3nt: TGCAGTGCTAGAGATGCAAGGGACAGGGTGAACACTGAAGCTTTCTTT
j_gene: TRBJ1-5; v_gene: TRBV27; d_gene: .; abundance: .; CDR3aa: CASSPFGVGFSHNQPQHF; CDR3nt: TGTGCCAGCAGCCCGTTCGGGGTGGGATTTTCACACAACCAGCCCCAGCATTTT
j_gene: TRBJ2-1; v_gene: TRBV20-1; d_gene: .; abundance: .; CDR3aa: CSASPTTDFYNEQFF; CDR3nt: TGCAGTGCTAGCCCAACTACGGACTTCTACAATGAGCAGTTCTTC
j_gene: TRBJ2-1; v_gene: TRBV7-8; d_gene: .; abundance: .; CDR3aa: CASSLLKTLGNEQFF; CDR3nt: TGTGCCAGCAGCTTATTAAAAACCTTGGGGAATGAGCAGTTCTTC
j_gene: TRBJ1-1; v_gene: TRBV6-1; d_gene: .; abundance: few; CDR3aa: CASQLSGLGTEAFF; CDR3nt: TGTGCCAGCCAATTGAGTGGCCTGGGCACTGAAGCTTTCTTT
j_gene: TRBJ1-2; v_gene: TRBV6-5; d_gene: .; abundance: .; CDR3aa: CASSYSGSSGYTF; CDR3nt: TGTGCCAGCAGTTATTCGGGTTCCTCTGGCTACACCTTC
j_gene: TRBJ1-1; v_gene: TRBV7-3; d_gene: .; abundance: few; CDR3aa: CASSLHQGNTEAFF; CDR3nt: TGTGCCAGCAGCTTACACCAGGGAAACACTGAAGCTTTCTTT
j_gene: TRBJ2-5; v_gene: TRBV6-1; d_gene: .; abundance: .; CDR3aa: CATAKEGAGETQYF; CDR3nt: TGTGCCACAGCGAAGGAGGGGGCGGGGGAGACCCAGTACTTC
j_gene: TRBJ2-5; v_gene: TRBV14; d_gene: TRBD2; abundance: .; CDR3aa: CASSQSSGRLGETQYF; CDR3nt: TGTGCCAGCAGCCAGTCTAGCGGGAGGCTTGGGGAGACCCAGTACTTC
j_gene: TRBJ2-1; v_gene: TRBV18; d_gene: TRBD2; abundance: once; CDR3aa: CASSPGGYNEQFF; CDR3nt: TGTGCCAGCTCACCGGGGGGGTACAATGAGCAGTTCTTC
j_gene: TRBJ2-3; v_gene: TRBV6-1; d_gene: .; abundance: .; CDR3aa: CASSETFTDTQYF; CDR3nt: TGTGCCAGCAGTGAGACTTTCACAGATACGCAGTATTTT